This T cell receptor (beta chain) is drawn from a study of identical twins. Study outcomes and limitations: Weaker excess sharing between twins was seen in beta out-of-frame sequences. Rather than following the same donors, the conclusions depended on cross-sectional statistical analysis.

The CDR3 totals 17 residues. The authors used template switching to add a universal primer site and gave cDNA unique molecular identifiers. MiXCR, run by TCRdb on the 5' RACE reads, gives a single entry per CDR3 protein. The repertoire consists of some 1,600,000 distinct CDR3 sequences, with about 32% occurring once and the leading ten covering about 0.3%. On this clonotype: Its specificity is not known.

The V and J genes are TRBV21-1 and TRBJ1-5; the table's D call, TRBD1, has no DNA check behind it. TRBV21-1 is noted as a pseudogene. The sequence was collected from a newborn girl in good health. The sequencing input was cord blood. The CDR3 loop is CASSKGRADGSNQPQHF. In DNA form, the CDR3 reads TGTGCCAGCAGCAAAGGACGGGCGGACGGTAGCAATCAGCCCCAGCATTTT.